Only one count was recorded for the clone carrying this T cell receptor (beta chain). Antigen unknown. Noted time point: week 35, safety follow-up. Each vaccine dose was 300 ug of mutant IDH1 20-mer peptide, with topical imiquimod. This entry is derived from a study of a mutant IDH1 vaccine in newly diagnosed glioma. Background on the study: Vaccination was launched 4-6 weeks after radiotherapy alone, or with temozolomide cycles. Study-level findings and limits: There were vaccine-induced immune responses in around 93% of the patients.

Method: immunoSEQ multiplex PCR; TCRdb's copy keeps in-frame clones and lacks some. The sample holds around 31,000 clones, approximately 80% seen once. Trimming took 4 bases from V and 3 from J, leaving 12 bases between them. The germline CDR1 and CDR2 sequences are SGHTA and FQGTGA. This CDR3 contains 14 residues. This specimen consisted of PBMCs, obtained from a glioma patient whose treatment included an IDH1 peptide vaccine. The source is a woman aged 35 to 49 with glioma. V is TRBV7-3 and J is TRBJ2-5, with TRBD2 as a possible D gene (7 bases). DNA for the CDR3: TGTGCCAGCAGCTCGGGGGGCAGGGAAGAGACCCAGTACTTC. This translates into CASSSGGREETQYF.